This T cell receptor (beta chain) was observed in a study of T cell changes during pregnancy in multiple sclerosis (dated by TCRdb to between 2018 and 2020). Regarding the study in general: The study examined how the T cell repertoire changed over the course of pregnancy in women with multiple sclerosis.

Its CDR3 holds 16 amino acids, cysteine through phenylalanine. The only DNA kept is the CDR3, 48 bases in frame from the first base. Reading the germline V gene gives CDR1 MDHEN and CDR2 SYDVKM. At the junction V is shortened by 4 bases and J by 4 bases; bases outside the gene matches: 11. The method was the immunoSEQ multiplex PCR assay. TCRdb limited this immuneACCESS table to in-frame rearrangements with V and J called. A share of clones is missing; checked studies link under half to unresolved V genes, and the rest is unexplained. For this sample there are around 85,000 clones; about nine tenths appear just once. Around 3.3% of the sample goes to the ten largest clones. In its sample, this clone was seen once. Its specific antigen is unknown. No much larger clonotype is one base removed from it; base qualities were not supplied.

The sequence links TRBV28 to TRBJ2-7, with TRBD2 identical over 9 junction bases. The source of this sequence is a female donor in good health, serving as a control in a pregnancy study. Some clones in this sample may be carry-over from other donors' samples. The source was PBMCs, collected in the first trimester of pregnancy. The CDR3 protein sequence reads: CASSWAVSGSRYEQYF. The nucleotides are TGTGCCAGCAGTTGGGCCGTTAGCGGGAGTAGGTACGAGCAGTACTTC.